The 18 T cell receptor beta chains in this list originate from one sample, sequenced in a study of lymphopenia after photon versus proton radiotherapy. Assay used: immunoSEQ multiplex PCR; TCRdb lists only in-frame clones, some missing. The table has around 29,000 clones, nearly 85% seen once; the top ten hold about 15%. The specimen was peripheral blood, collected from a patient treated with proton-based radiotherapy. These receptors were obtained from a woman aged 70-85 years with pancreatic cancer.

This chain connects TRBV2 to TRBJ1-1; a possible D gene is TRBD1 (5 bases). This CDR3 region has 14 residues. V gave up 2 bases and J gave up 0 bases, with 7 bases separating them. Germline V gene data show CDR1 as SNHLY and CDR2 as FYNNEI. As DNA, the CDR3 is TGTGCCAGCAGTGAACTGACAGTGAACACTGAAGCTTTCTTT. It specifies CASSELTVNTEAFF.

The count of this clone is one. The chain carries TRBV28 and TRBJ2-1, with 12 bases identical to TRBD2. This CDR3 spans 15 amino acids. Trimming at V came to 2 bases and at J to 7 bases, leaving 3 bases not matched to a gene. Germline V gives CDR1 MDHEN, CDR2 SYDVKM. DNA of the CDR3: TGTGCCAGCAGTTTACTAGCGGGAGGGCAAAATGAGCAGTTCTTC. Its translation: CASSLLAGGQNEQFF.

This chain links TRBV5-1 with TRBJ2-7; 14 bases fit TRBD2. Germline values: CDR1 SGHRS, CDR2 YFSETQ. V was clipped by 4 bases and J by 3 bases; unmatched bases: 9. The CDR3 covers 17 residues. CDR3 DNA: TGCGCCAGCAGCCCAGGAACGGGACTAGCGGGAGTCTACGAGCAGTACTTC. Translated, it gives CASSPGTGLAGVYEQYF.

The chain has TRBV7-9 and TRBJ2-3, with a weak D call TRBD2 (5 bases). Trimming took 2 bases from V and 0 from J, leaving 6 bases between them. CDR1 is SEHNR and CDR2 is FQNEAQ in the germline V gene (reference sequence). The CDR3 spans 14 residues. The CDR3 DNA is TGTGCCAGCAGCTTATGGACTAGCACAGATACGCAGTATTTT. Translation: CASSLWTSTDTQYF.

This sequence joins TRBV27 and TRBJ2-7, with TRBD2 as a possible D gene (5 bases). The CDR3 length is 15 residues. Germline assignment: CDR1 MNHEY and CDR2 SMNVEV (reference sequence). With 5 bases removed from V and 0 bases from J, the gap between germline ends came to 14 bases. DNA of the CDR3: TGTGCCAGCAGTAAGCTAGCTTCCAGCTCCTACGAGCAGTACTTC. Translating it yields CASSKLASSSYEQYF.

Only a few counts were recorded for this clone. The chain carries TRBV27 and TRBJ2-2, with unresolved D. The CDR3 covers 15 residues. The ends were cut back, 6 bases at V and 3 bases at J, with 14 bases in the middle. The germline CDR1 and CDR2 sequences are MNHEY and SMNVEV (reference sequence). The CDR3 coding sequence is TGTGCCAGCAGCCCCACCGGACCCCACACCGGGGAGCTGTTTTTT. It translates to CASSPTGPHTGELFF.

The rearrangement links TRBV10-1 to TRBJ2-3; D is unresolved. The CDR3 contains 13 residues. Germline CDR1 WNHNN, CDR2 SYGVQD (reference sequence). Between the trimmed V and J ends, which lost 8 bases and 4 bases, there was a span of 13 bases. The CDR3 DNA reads TGCGCCAGCTCTCCACTGGCGTCAGATACGCAGTATTTT. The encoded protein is CASSPLASDTQYF.

CDR3 bases: TGTGCCACCAGCAGGGACAGGGGCTCCTACGAGCAGTACTTC. Encoded protein: CATSRDRGSYEQYF. The chain recombines TRBV15 with TRBJ2-7; TRBD1 matches 9 bases. The CDR3 has 14 residues. Germline-derived CDR1 and CDR2 are LNHNV and YYDKDF (reference sequence). V dropped 3 bases and J dropped 0; count of bases not matched to a gene: 0.

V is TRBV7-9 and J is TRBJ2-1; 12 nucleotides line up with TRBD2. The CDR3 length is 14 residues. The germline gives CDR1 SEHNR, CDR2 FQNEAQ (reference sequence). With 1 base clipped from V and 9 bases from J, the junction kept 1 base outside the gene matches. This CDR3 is CASSLGTSGTEQFF. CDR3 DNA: TGTGCCAGCAGCTTAGGGACTAGCGGGACTGAGCAGTTCTTC.

CDR3 DNA: TGTGCCTGGAGCCGCCCCGTCGGCCCTTCTGGAAACACCATATATTTT. Its protein product is CAWSRPVGPSGNTIYF. The chain combines TRBV30 with TRBJ1-3; D is unclear. CDR1 GTSNPN and CDR2 SVGIG come from the germline V gene (reference sequence). The CDR3 runs to 16 residues. V gave up 3 bases and J gave up 1 base, with 16 bases separating them.

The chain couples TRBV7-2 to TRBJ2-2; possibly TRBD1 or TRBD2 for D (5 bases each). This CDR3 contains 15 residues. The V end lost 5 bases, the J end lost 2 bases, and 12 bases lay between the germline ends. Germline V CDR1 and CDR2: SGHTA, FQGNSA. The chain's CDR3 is CASSGAPGNTGELFF. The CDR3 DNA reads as TGTGCCAGCAGCGGGGCGCCGGGAAACACCGGGGAGCTGTTTTTT.

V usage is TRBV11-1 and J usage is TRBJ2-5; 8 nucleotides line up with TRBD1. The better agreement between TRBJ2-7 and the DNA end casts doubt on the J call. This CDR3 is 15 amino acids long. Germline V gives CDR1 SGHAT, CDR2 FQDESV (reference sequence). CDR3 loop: CASSSFRQGRNEQYF. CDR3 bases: TGTGCCAGCAGCTCCTTCCGACAGGGGCGCAACGAGCAGTACTTC.

The CDR3 DNA sequence: TGTGCCAGCGGGGGGACTAGCGGCGGCACAGATACGCAGTATTTT. It is translated as CASGGTSGGTDTQYF. The chain combines TRBV2 with TRBJ2-3; TRBD2 agrees at 11 bases. V was clipped by 8 bases and J by 1 base; unmatched bases: 5. The CDR3 is 15 amino acids. Looked up from germline, CDR1 is SNHLY and CDR2 is FYNNEI.

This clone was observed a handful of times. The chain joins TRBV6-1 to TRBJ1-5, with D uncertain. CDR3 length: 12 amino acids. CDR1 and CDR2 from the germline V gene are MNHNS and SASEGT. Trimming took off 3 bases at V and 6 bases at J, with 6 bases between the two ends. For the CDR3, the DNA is TGTGCCAGCAGTGATGGTGGTCAGCCCCAGCATTTT. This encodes CASSDGGQPQHF.

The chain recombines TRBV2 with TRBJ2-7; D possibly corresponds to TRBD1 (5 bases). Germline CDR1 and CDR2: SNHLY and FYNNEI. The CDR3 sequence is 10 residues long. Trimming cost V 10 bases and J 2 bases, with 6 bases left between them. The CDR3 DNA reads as TGTGCCACCAGGGCCTACGAGCAGTACTTC. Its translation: CATRAYEQYF.

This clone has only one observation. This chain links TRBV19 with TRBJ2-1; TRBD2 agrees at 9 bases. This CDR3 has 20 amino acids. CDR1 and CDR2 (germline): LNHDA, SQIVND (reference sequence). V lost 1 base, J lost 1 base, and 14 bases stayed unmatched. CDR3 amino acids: CASSIGLAGTSGRSYNEQFF. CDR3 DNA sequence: TGTGCCAGTAGTATAGGGCTAGCGGGGACCTCGGGAAGGTCCTACAATGAGCAGTTCTTC.

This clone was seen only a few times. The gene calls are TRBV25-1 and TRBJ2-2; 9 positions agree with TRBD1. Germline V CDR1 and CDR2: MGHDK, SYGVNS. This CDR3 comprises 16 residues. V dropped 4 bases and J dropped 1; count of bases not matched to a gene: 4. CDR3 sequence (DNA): TGTGCCAGCAGTGGGGACAGGGTATTGAACACCGGGGAGCTGTTTTTT. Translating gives CASSGDRVLNTGELFF.

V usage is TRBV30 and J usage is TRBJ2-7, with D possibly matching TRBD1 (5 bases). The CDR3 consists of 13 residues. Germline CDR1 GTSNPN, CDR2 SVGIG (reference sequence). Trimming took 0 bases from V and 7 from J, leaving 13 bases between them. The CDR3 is CAWSVLGVGEQYF. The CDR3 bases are TGTGCCTGGAGTGTGTTAGGGGTGGGAGAGCAGTACTTC.